A single sample is the source of the 14 T cell receptor beta chains below, sequenced in a study of monozygotic twins with cystic fibrosis. Profiled with immunoSEQ multiplex PCR; TCRdb holds only in-frame clones, not every one. The table has some 25,000 clones, 96% seen once. What was sequenced was blood. Receptors were obtained from a girl aged 2 to 10 with cystic fibrosis.

V is TRBV19 and J is TRBJ2-1, with D unclear. The CDR3 covers 13 residues. V lost 0 bases and J lost 7, with 7 bases in between. Germline V gene data show CDR1 as LNHDA and CDR2 as SQIVND (reference sequence). The CDR3 DNA reads as TGTGCCAGTAGTATAGACTCGTTTAATGAGCAGTTCTTC. Translated: CASSIDSFNEQFF.

Regarding this clone: The junction differs from germline at one of its ends, possibly a read error. The sample has other DNA sequences that encode this CDR3 too. The DNA of the CDR3 is TGCGCTAGCAGCTTTACTCCAGGGCTCCAGGAGACCCAGTACTTC. This codes for CASSFTPGLQETQYF. This rearrangement joins TRBV5-1 to TRBJ2-5, with D maybe TRBD1 (5 bases). In germline, CDR1 is SGHRS, CDR2 YFSETQ. The CDR3 runs 15 residues. The whole variable domain, remainder taken from reference TRBV5-1 and TRBJ2-5, is KAGVTQTPRYLIKTRGQQVTLSCSPISGHRSVSWYQQTPGQGLQFLFEYFSETQRNKGNFPGRFSGRQFSNSRSEMNVSTLELGDSALYLCASSFTPGLQETQYFGPGTRLLVL.

The gene calls are TRBV10-3 and TRBJ2-1; no clear D gene. The CDR3 totals 12 residues. Trimming removed 2 bases from V and 5 bases from J, with 4 bases in between. Germline CDR1 reads ENHRY; CDR2 reads SYGVKD. The CDR3 DNA sequence: TGTGCCATCAGTGAGACCAACAATGAGCAGTTCTTC. This gives the protein CAISETNNEQFF.

The chain joins TRBV4-2 to TRBJ1-5, with TRBD1 as a possible D gene (5 bases). The CDR3 has 16 amino acids. The germline V gene encodes CDR1 LGHNA and CDR2 YNFKEQ. Trimming took 4 bases from V and 5 from J, leaving 18 bases between them. Written as DNA, the CDR3 is TGTGCCAGCAGCCTCTTCGCGGGGCCACATGATCAGCCCCAGCATTTT. Translating it yields CASSLFAGPHDQPQHF.

The chain is built from TRBV14 and TRBJ1-1; TRBD1 aligns across 9 bases. With 5 bases clipped from V and 1 base from J, the junction kept 8 bases outside the gene matches. From germline, CDR1 is SGHDN and CDR2 FVKESK. The CDR3 is 16 amino acids. The CDR3 spells CASSTHRGLGNTEAFF. In nucleotides, the CDR3 is TGTGCCAGCAGCACCCACAGGGGGCTCGGGAACACTGAAGCTTTCTTT.

The chain links TRBV4-1 to TRBJ2-5; 7 nucleotides align to TRBD2. Unmatched junction bases numbered 9, after V lost 0 bases and J lost 5 bases. Germline values: CDR1 MGHRA, CDR2 YSYEKL. The CDR3 is made up of 16 amino acids. CDR3 nucleotides: TGCGCCAGCAGCCAAGATGGAGGGAGGGCCAGTGAGACCCAGTACTTC. Translating gives CASSQDGGRASETQYF.

The V call is TRBV6-1, the J call TRBJ2-3, with D unresolved. This CDR3 comprises 13 residues. Germline V gene lookup returns CDR1 MNHNS and CDR2 SASEGT. V dropped 7 bases and J dropped 8 bases, with 16 bases sitting between them. The CDR3 nucleotides read TGTGCCAGCAAGGAAGGGATTTTAGTTACGCAGTATTTT. Its protein is CASKEGILVTQYF.

This chain connects TRBV4-1 to TRBJ2-5; 9 bases fit TRBD2. V lost 4 bases and J lost 5; bases outside the gene matches: 11. The CDR3 extends over 16 amino acids. Germline assignment: CDR1 MGHRA and CDR2 YSYEKL. CDR3: CASSRGPSGIRETQYF. Here the CDR3 DNA reads TGCGCCAGCAGCCGGGGTCCTAGCGGGATCCGGGAGACCCAGTACTTC.

This chain connects TRBV30 to TRBJ2-7; no firm D call. This CDR3 is 13 amino acids long. From germline, CDR1 is GTSNPN and CDR2 SVGIG (reference sequence). Trimming left V 3 bases short and J 5 bases short, with 14 bases between. The CDR3: CAWRGWGSDEQYF. The CDR3 DNA reads as TGTGCCTGGAGGGGGTGGGGTTCCGACGAGCAGTACTTC. Full variable domain (remainder filled in from reference TRBV30 and TRBJ2-7): SQTIHQWPATLVQPVGSPLSLECTVEGTSNPNLYWYRQAAGRGLQLLFYSVGIGQISSEVPQNLSASRPQDRQFILSSKKLLLSDSGFYLCAWRGWGSDEQYFGPGTRLTVT.

The chain is built from TRBV15 and TRBJ1-3, with unresolved D. CDR1 and CDR2 (germline): LNHNV, YYDKDF (reference sequence). V lost 6 bases, J lost 7 bases, and 13 bases lay in between. The CDR3 length is 13 residues. The DNA of the CDR3 is TGTGCCACCAGTGGGATACTAGGCAACACCATATATTTT. This translates into CATSGILGNTIYF.

This rearrangement joins TRBV10-3 to TRBJ2-1; TRBD2 matches 12 bases. The V segment lost 6 bases and the J segment 4 bases; nucleotides outside the gene matches: 4. Germline CDR1 reads ENHRY; CDR2 reads SYGVKD. This CDR3 region has 15 residues. As DNA, the CDR3 is TGTGCCATCAGGAAAGGGACTAGCGGGTACAATGAGCAGTTCTTC. Residues: CAIRKGTSGYNEQFF.

This chain uses TRBV5-1 with TRBJ2-3; D gene unclear. The CDR3 contains 12 residues. V was cut by 0 bases and J by 5 bases, with 4 bases left in between. Germline loops: CDR1 SGHRS, CDR2 YFSETQ. This CDR3 is CASSLDLDTQYF. The CDR3 nucleotides are TGCGCCAGCAGCTTGGATTTAGATACGCAGTATTTT.

V and J are TRBV2 and TRBJ2-1; D not resolved. Per germline, CDR1 SNHLY and CDR2 FYNNEI. The CDR3 is made up of 14 amino acids. Trimming took off 6 bases at V and 8 bases at J, with 17 bases between the two ends. Here the CDR3 DNA reads TGTGCCAGCAGGCTAGGTTTGGTAGGAGATGAGCAGTTCTTC. Residues: CASRLGLVGDEQFF.

The chain couples TRBV10-3 to TRBJ2-4; D call uncertain. Germline V gene lookup returns CDR1 ENHRY and CDR2 SYGVKD. V was shortened by 10 bases and J by 1 base, with 20 bases between the two germline ends. The CDR3 is made up of 16 amino acids. CDR3 residues: CATSQVSGSAKNIQYF. The CDR3 DNA reads as TGTGCCACGTCCCAGGTGTCTGGCTCCGCCAAAAACATTCAGTACTTC.